Below, 18 T cell receptor beta chains from the same sample are listed, as sequenced in a study of OX40 agonist ivuxolimab in advanced cancers. Generated by immunoSEQ multiplex PCR, the TCRdb table keeps only in-frame clones and is missing some. The sample lists some 80,000 clones; about 85% were seen once. The input for sequencing was CD4+ or CD8+ T cells sorted from blood, taken in a trial of the OX40 agonist ivuxolimab. These receptors were taken from an adult with an advanced solid tumor such as melanoma, head and neck, liver or kidney cancer.

This chain connects TRBV5-4 to TRBJ1-4; the match to TRBD1 covers 9 bases. The CDR3 length is 17 residues. Germline-derived CDR1 and CDR2 are SGHNT and YYREEE (reference sequence). J lost 1 base, V lost 4 bases, and 8 bases had no gene match. The chain's CDR3 is CASSPRTGVVTNEKLFF. CDR3 nucleotides: TGTGCCAGCAGCCCGAGGACAGGGGTTGTAACTAATGAAAAACTGTTTTTT.

V is TRBV2 and J is TRBJ1-4, with D perhaps matching TRBD1 (5 bases). Trimming left V 4 bases short and J 6 bases short, with 12 bases between. CDR1 and CDR2 (germline): SNHLY, FYNNEI. The CDR3 totals 14 residues. The CDR3 here is CASSVGQGHEKLFF. The DNA for the CDR3 is TGTGCCAGCAGTGTAGGGCAGGGCCATGAAAAACTGTTTTTT.

This clone was recorded once. The chain carries TRBV28 and TRBJ2-6, with unresolved D. The V gene's germline CDR1 is MDHEN and CDR2 SYDVKM. Trimming took 8 bases from V and 0 from J, leaving 14 bases between them. The CDR3 totals 16 residues. The chain's CDR3 is CASGQRQNSGANVLTF. The CDR3 DNA follows: TGTGCCAGCGGTCAGAGACAAAACTCTGGGGCCAACGTCCTGACTTTC.

CDR3 DNA: TGCGCCAGCAGCCAAGAGTTAGGGGGCCCTGGAAACACCATATATTTT. It translates to CASSQELGGPGNTIYF. The rearrangement links TRBV4-3 to TRBJ1-3, with 7 nucleotides matching TRBD1. J lost 2 bases, V lost 0 bases, and 4 bases had no gene match. Per the germline V gene, CDR1 is LGHNA and CDR2 is YSLEER. CDR3 size: 16 residues.

The V gene is TRBV19, the J gene TRBJ1-1; 9 bases line up with TRBD1. Trimming took 6 bases from V and 2 from J; bases not matched to a gene: 4. CDR3 length equals 14 residues. In germline, CDR1 is LNHDA, CDR2 SQIVND (reference sequence). CDR3 in amino acids: CASRTGGKNTEAFF. In nucleotides, the CDR3 is TGTGCCAGTAGGACAGGGGGAAAAAACACTGAAGCTTTCTTT.

This clone has a single count. The chain carries TRBV2 and TRBJ1-3; D is unresolved. Looked up from germline, CDR1 is SNHLY and CDR2 is FYNNEI. The CDR3 extends over 15 amino acids. Trimming removed 4 bases from V and 0 bases from J, with 10 bases in between. The CDR3 protein is CASSASIGSGNTIYF. The CDR3 DNA follows: TGTGCCAGCAGTGCCAGTATTGGCTCTGGAAACACCATATATTTT.

The chain recombines TRBV4-3 with TRBJ1-4; perhaps TRBD1 as D (5 bases). The CDR3 contains 15 residues. Germline V gene data show CDR1 as LGHNA and CDR2 as YSLEER. Trimming stripped 1 base from V and 4 bases from J, with 10 bases between. The CDR3 region is CASSQGQRNNEKLFF. The CDR3 DNA reads as TGCGCCAGCAGCCAAGGACAGCGAAATAATGAAAAACTGTTTTTT.

This clone was seen a single time. The gene calls are TRBV5-1 and TRBJ2-2, with D tentatively TRBD2 (6 bases). The V end lost 0 bases, the J end lost 5 bases, and 14 bases lay between the germline ends. CDR3 length: 16 residues. Germline V lookup: CDR1 SGHRS, CDR2 YFSETQ. The CDR3 sequence: CASSLAGGTGTGELFF. CDR3 nucleotide sequence: TGCGCCAGCAGCTTGGCTGGAGGGACGGGAACCGGGGAGCTGTTTTTT. The variable domain in full, with the rest retrieved from reference TRBV5-1 and TRBJ2-2, is KAGVTQTPRYLIKTRGQQVTLSCSPISGHRSVSWYQQTPGQGLQFLFEYFSETQRNKGNFPGRFSGRQFSNSRSEMNVSTLELGDSALYLCASSLAGGTGTGELFFGEGSRLTVL.

This clone has only one observation. The J gene is TRBJ2-5, the V gene TRBV7-2; D may correspond to TRBD1 or TRBD2 (6 bases each). Germline loops: CDR1 SGHTA, CDR2 FQGNSA. V gave up 1 base and J gave up 0 bases, with 15 bases separating them. CDR3 length equals 17 residues. CDR3 in amino acids: CASSLVQRGAYQETQYF. CDR3 DNA sequence: TGTGCCAGCAGCTTAGTGCAGAGGGGGGCTTACCAAGAGACCCAGTACTTC.

This clone came up once. The chain is built from TRBV19 and TRBJ2-2; possible D gene TRBD2, 5 bases. The V gene's germline CDR1 is LNHDA and CDR2 SQIVND (reference sequence). Between the trimmed V and J ends, which lost 3 bases and 4 bases, there was a span of 15 bases. CDR3 length: 16 residues. CDR3 sequence (DNA): TGTGCCAGTAGTATTGAGGGTCGAGCTACCACCGGGGAGCTGTTTTTT. Translation gives CASSIEGRATTGELFF. Using reference TRBV19 and TRBJ2-2 for the parts outside the CDR3, the full variable domain is DGGITQSPKYLFRKEGQNVTLSCEQNLNHDAMYWYRQDPGQGLRLIYYSQIVNDFQKGDIAEGYSVSREKKESFPLTVTSAQKNPTAFYLCASSIEGRATTGELFFGEGSRLTVL.

This sequence joins TRBV18 and TRBJ1-3; D unclear. Germline V CDR1 and CDR2: KGHSH, LQKENI. Trimming cost V 4 bases and J 3 bases, with 7 bases left between them. The CDR3 extends over 13 amino acids. CDR3 amino acids: CASSQDGGNTIYF. CDR3 DNA sequence: TGTGCCAGCTCACAGGACGGTGGAAACACCATATATTTT.

The chain is built from TRBV7-9 and TRBJ1-2; D possibly corresponds to TRBD1 (5 bases). The CDR3 covers 16 residues. In germline, CDR1 is SEHNR, CDR2 FQNEAQ (reference sequence). V was clipped by 6 bases and J by 4 bases, with 21 bases between them. The CDR3 here is CASSPGKGKLIYGYTF. For the CDR3, the DNA is TGTGCCAGCAGTCCAGGTAAGGGGAAACTAATCTATGGCTACACCTTC.

V usage is TRBV5-4 and J usage is TRBJ2-6; D possibly uses TRBD1 or TRBD2 (5 bases each). V dropped 2 bases and J dropped 2 bases, with 14 bases sitting between them. CDR1 and CDR2 from the germline V gene are SGHNT and YYREEE (reference sequence). The CDR3 sequence is 17 residues long. The CDR3 sequence: CASSFIHGGPGANVLTF. CDR3 coding DNA: TGTGCCAGCAGCTTCATTCATGGGGGTCCTGGGGCCAACGTCCTGACTTTC.

The V and J genes are TRBV18 and TRBJ1-5, with TRBD1 identical over 7 bases. The CDR3 spans 14 residues. Per the germline V gene, CDR1 is KGHSH and CDR2 is LQKENI. The V segment lost 8 bases and the J segment 0 bases; nucleotides outside the gene matches: 4. CDR3 in DNA: TGTGCCAGCCATCAGGGGGGTAGCAATCAGCCCCAGCATTTT. Translating it yields CASHQGGSNQPQHF.

This clone was found once. The chain recombines TRBV28 with TRBJ1-4; unclear D gene. Trimming took off 7 bases at V and 6 bases at J, with 12 bases between the two ends. This CDR3 has 13 amino acids. Germline V lookup: CDR1 MDHEN, CDR2 SYDVKM. In DNA, the CDR3 is TGTGCCAGCACTCGGACGCTTGATGAAAAACTGTTTTTT. This sequence encodes CASTRTLDEKLFF.

J is TRBJ2-4 and V is TRBV7-8; a possible D gene is TRBD1 (6 bases). V was trimmed by 4 bases and J by 6 bases, leaving 13 bases between them. The CDR3 contains 14 residues. CDR1 and CDR2 (germline): SGHVS, FQNEAQ. This CDR3 is CASSSLLDRNIQYF. CDR3 in DNA: TGTGCCAGCAGCTCCCTCTTGGACAGAAACATTCAGTACTTC.

V is TRBV7-3 and J is TRBJ2-5; 14 nucleotides align to TRBD2. The germline CDR1 and CDR2 sequences are SGHTA and FQGTGA. The CDR3 has 17 residues. The ends lost 0 bases at V and 5 bases at J; junction bases unmatched: 5. In DNA, the CDR3 is TGTGCCAGCAGCTTAACTGGACTAGCGGGGGGTGTGGAGACCCAGTACTTC. Its translation: CASSLTGLAGGVETQYF.

The V and J genes are TRBV7-2 and TRBJ2-7; D is unclear. The CDR3 has 14 residues. The germline V gene encodes CDR1 SGHTA and CDR2 FQGNSA. Trimming pared 3 bases from V and 1 base from J, leaving 10 bases between. CDR3 residues: CASSFTTASYEQYF. The CDR3 nucleotides read TGTGCCAGCAGCTTTACCACAGCTTCCTACGAGCAGTACTTC.